The T cell receptor (beta chain) under discussion was sequenced for a study of early T cells in non-severe SARS-CoV-2 infection. TCRdb re-called the 5' RACE reads with MiXCR, one entry per CDR3 protein. The table shows tens of thousands of distinct CDR3 sequences, with more than 6.5% occurring only once. The CDR3 is made up of 13 amino acids. Germline-derived CDR1 and CDR2 are SGHVS and FQNEAQ. Trimming shortened V by 6 bases and J by 9 bases, and 12 bases separated the two germline ends. The chain recombines TRBV7-8 with TRBJ1-6, with D possibly being TRBD1 (5 bases). Sequencing was performed on whole blood, taken at baseline. The receptor was isolated from an adult who was a healthcare worker with PCR-confirmed SARS-CoV-2 infection or an uninfected control (not recorded which). This chain's CDR3 is CASRPTGTSPLHF. CDR3 sequence (DNA): TGTGCCAGCAGACCTACGGGGACTTCACCCCTCCACTTT.